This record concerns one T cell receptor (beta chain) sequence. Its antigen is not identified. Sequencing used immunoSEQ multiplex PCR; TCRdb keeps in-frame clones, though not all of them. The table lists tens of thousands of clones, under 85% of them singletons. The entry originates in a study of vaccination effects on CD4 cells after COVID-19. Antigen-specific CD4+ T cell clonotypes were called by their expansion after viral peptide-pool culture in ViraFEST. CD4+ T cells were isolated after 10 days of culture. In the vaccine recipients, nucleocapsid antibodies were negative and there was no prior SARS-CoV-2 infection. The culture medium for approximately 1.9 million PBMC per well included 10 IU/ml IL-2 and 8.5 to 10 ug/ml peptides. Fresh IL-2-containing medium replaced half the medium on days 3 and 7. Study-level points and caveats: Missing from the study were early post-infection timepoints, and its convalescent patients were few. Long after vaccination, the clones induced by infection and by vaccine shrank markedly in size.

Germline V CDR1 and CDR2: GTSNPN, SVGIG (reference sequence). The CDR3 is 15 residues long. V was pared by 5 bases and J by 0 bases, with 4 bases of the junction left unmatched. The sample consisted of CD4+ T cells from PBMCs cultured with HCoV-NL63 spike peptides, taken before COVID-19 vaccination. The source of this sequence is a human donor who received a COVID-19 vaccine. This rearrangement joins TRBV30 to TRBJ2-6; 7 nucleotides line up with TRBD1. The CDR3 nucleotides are TGTGCCTGGCGGACAGGAACCTCTGGGGCCAACGTCCTGACTTTC. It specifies CAWRTGTSGANVLTF.